One sample yielded the 23 T cell receptor beta chains listed below, sequenced in a study of cytotoxic CD8 clonotypes in ibrutinib-treated CLL. Generated by immunoSEQ multiplex PCR, the TCRdb table keeps only in-frame clones and is missing some. Seen here are roughly 180,000 clones, under 90% observed once, and the top ten hold about 4.9%. Specimen: PBMCs, collected after 24 months of ibrutinib treatment. These receptors originate from a human donor with chronic lymphocytic leukemia.

This chain uses TRBV9 with TRBJ2-7; perhaps TRBD2 as D (5 bases). CDR3 length: 15 amino acids. V lost 0 bases, J lost 3 bases, and 13 bases lay in between. In germline, CDR1 is SGDLS, CDR2 YYNGEE. CDR3 protein: CASSVGGASRYEQYF. CDR3 sequence (DNA): TGTGCCAGCAGCGTAGGGGGAGCGAGCCGCTACGAGCAGTACTTC.

CDR3 residues: CAWSGDGNQPQHF. The CDR3, as DNA: TGTGCCTGGAGTGGGGACGGCAATCAGCCCCAGCATTTT. The chain couples TRBV30 to TRBJ1-5, with D possibly being TRBD1 (5 bases). V was trimmed by 1 base and J by 2 bases, leaving 6 bases between them. This CDR3 comprises 13 residues. CDR1 and CDR2 (germline): GTSNPN, SVGIG (reference sequence).

The chain combines TRBV5-1 with TRBJ2-3, with D possibly called TRBD1 or TRBD2 (5 bases each). V was cut by 3 bases and J by 2 bases, with 10 bases left in between. The germline gives CDR1 SGHRS, CDR2 YFSETQ. The CDR3 has 14 residues. In nucleotides, the CDR3 is TGCGCCAGCAGCTCCAGGGACCACACAGATACGCAGTATTTT. Protein: CASSSRDHTDTQYF.

The chain is built from TRBV5-8 and TRBJ1-2; the D is unclear. V was cut by 1 base and J by 2 bases, with 15 bases left in between. From germline, CDR1 is SGHTS and CDR2 YDEGEE. The CDR3 runs to 16 residues. CDR3 sequence: CASSLPTTLMNYGYTF. The DNA for the CDR3 is TGTGCCAGCAGCTTGCCTACGACACTGATGAACTATGGCTACACCTTC.

This clone was observed once. DNA of the CDR3: TGTGCCTGGAGGACGGACAGGGTTCGAGGCTACACCTTC. As protein: CAWRTDRVRGYTF. The gene calls are TRBV30 and TRBJ1-2, with TRBD1 identical over 8 bases. This CDR3 is 13 amino acids long. The V and J ends lost 3 bases and 8 bases, in that order; junction bases with no gene match: 8. Germline V gene data show CDR1 as GTSNPN and CDR2 as SVGIG (reference sequence).

The chain employs TRBV6-5 and TRBJ1-5; perhaps TRBD1 as D (5 bases). Germline V gene lookup returns CDR1 MNHEY and CDR2 SVGAGI. Trimming shortened V by 6 bases and J by 5 bases, and 14 bases separated the two germline ends. This CDR3 comprises 14 residues. The CDR3 nucleotides read TGTGCCAGCAGGGGGATCGGGGGGGATCAGCCCCAGCATTTT. Residues: CASRGIGGDQPQHF.

The genes are TRBV11-2 and TRBJ1-2; D call uncertain. CDR3 length equals 14 residues. CDR1 SGHAT and CDR2 FQNNGV come from the germline V gene. Trimming cost V 0 bases and J 4 bases, with 9 bases left between them. The DNA for the CDR3 is TGTGCCAGCAGCTTAGAGCACAGCACCTATGGCTACACCTTC. As protein: CASSLEHSTYGYTF.

The rearrangement uses TRBV7-6 and TRBJ2-1; D may be TRBD2 (5 bases). The germline gives CDR1 SGHVS, CDR2 FNYEAQ. V was trimmed by 1 base and J by 5 bases, leaving 18 bases between them. The CDR3 length is 17 residues. DNA for the CDR3: TGTGCCAGCAGCTTAGGTCCCGCCGGACTCCTTAACAATGAGCAGTTCTTC. Its protein product is CASSLGPAGLLNNEQFF.

The chain joins TRBV5-1 to TRBJ2-7; D is possibly TRBD2 (6 bases). This CDR3 has 14 residues. Trimming shortened V by 7 bases and J by 0 bases, and 14 bases separated the two germline ends. CDR1 SGHRS and CDR2 YFSETQ come from the germline V gene. The CDR3 protein is CASRRDRGSYEQYF. DNA of the CDR3: TGCGCCAGCCGGAGGGATCGTGGCTCCTACGAGCAGTACTTC.

This chain joins TRBV18 and TRBJ1-1; 7 nucleotides line up with TRBD1. Germline V gives CDR1 KGHSH, CDR2 LQKENI. The CDR3 has 18 amino acids. Trimming at V came to 3 bases and at J to 1 base, leaving 14 bases not matched to a gene. CDR3 residues: CASSPVPIGGFWNTEAFF. As DNA, the CDR3 is TGTGCCAGCTCACCCGTTCCGATAGGGGGCTTTTGGAACACTGAAGCTTTCTTT.

This rearrangement joins TRBV13 to TRBJ1-6; 8 bases agree with TRBD1. This CDR3 spans 16 amino acids. The germline V gene has CDR1 PRHDT and CDR2 FYEKMQ (reference sequence). V gave up 5 bases and J gave up 7 bases; unmatched junction bases: 10. This CDR3 is CASSGEDRDSNSPLHF. The DNA for the CDR3 is TGTGCCAGCAGCGGAGAGGACAGGGACTCAAATTCACCCCTCCACTTT.

In this sample, this clone turned up a few times. J is TRBJ2-2 and V is TRBV9; D possibly matches TRBD1 or TRBD2 (5 bases each). Trimming stripped 4 bases from V and 4 bases from J, with 17 bases between. The V gene's germline CDR1 is SGDLS and CDR2 YYNGEE. This CDR3 is built from 16 residues. This CDR3 reads CASSPPALGGTGELFF. The DNA for the CDR3 is TGTGCCAGCAGCCCACCGGCCCTTGGGGGCACCGGGGAGCTGTTTTTT.

V usage is TRBV5-6 and J usage is TRBJ2-3; D gene ambiguous. The ends were cut back, 0 bases at V and 3 bases at J, with 8 bases in the middle. The CDR3 is 14 residues long. Germline CDR1 SGHDT, CDR2 YYEEEE. The CDR3 is CASSLVEETDTQYF. The CDR3 DNA is TGTGCCAGCAGCTTGGTCGAGGAGACAGATACGCAGTATTTT.

The V and J genes are TRBV6-1 and TRBJ1-1, with D maybe TRBD1 (6 bases). The CDR3 length is 13 residues. Trimming left V 5 bases short and J 6 bases short, with 13 bases between. CDR1 MNHNS and CDR2 SASEGT come from the germline V gene. The CDR3 protein is CASSPGTISEAFF. CDR3 nucleotide sequence: TGTGCCAGCAGTCCAGGGACAATCTCTGAAGCTTTCTTT.

The chain carries TRBV5-6 and TRBJ2-3, with TRBD2 as a possible D gene (6 bases). The CDR3 is 15 amino acids. V shed 2 bases and J shed 9 bases, with 19 bases lying between them. The germline V gene encodes CDR1 SGHDT and CDR2 YYEEEE. The CDR3 loop reads CASSFRDFLTETQYF. The CDR3, as DNA: TGTGCCAGCAGCTTCCGGGACTTCCTCACCGAGACGCAGTATTTT.

CDR3 sequence (DNA): TGCGCCAGCAGCCAAGAGGGAGCGGGCTACAATGAGCAGTTCTTC. Translating gives CASSQEGAGYNEQFF. The gene calls are TRBV4-1 and TRBJ2-1, with D possibly TRBD2 on 6 matching bases. The V and J ends lost 0 bases and 3 bases respectively, with 9 bases between them. Germline lookup yields CDR1 MGHRA and CDR2 YSYEKL. The CDR3 spans 15 residues.

The CDR3 sequence is CASSEAPWITEAFF. DNA for the CDR3: TGTGCCAGCAGTGAAGCACCATGGATCACTGAAGCTTTCTTT. The V gene is TRBV6-1, the J gene TRBJ1-1, with D unresolved. CDR1 MNHNS and CDR2 SASEGT come from the germline V gene. V gave up 0 bases and J gave up 4 bases, with 9 bases separating them. The CDR3 contains 14 residues.

The chain joins TRBV5-1 to TRBJ1-2, with a possible D match to TRBD1 (5 bases). Per the germline V gene, CDR1 is SGHRS and CDR2 is YFSETQ. The germline V and J ends were trimmed by 8 bases and 3 bases, with 14 bases remaining between them. This CDR3 is 13 amino acids long. This CDR3 is CASSSGSDYGYTF. The CDR3 region has the DNA TGCGCCAGTTCCTCAGGGTCTGACTATGGCTACACCTTC. The entire variable domain, with the rest obtained from reference TRBV5-1 and TRBJ1-2, is as follows: KAGVTQTPRYLIKTRGQQVTLSCSPISGHRSVSWYQQTPGQGLQFLFEYFSETQRNKGNFPGRFSGRQFSNSRSEMNVSTLELGDSALYLCASSSGSDYGYTFGSGTRLTVV.

The chain has TRBV15 and TRBJ2-1; 7 bases align to TRBD1. CDR3 length: 15 residues. V trimming: 5 bases; J trimming: 12 bases; junction bases outside the gene matches: 16. CDR1 and CDR2 from the germline V gene are LNHNV and YYDKDF (reference sequence). DNA for the CDR3: TGTGCCACCAGCCGCCGGGACAGTGTGGGTATGGGGCAGTTCTTC. Its translation is CATSRRDSVGMGQFF.

DNA of the CDR3: TGCGCCAGCAGGGGAGCTAGCGGGAAGAGTGGTGAGCAGTTCTTC. Amino acids: CASRGASGKSGEQFF. The V gene is TRBV5-1, the J gene TRBJ2-1; 9 bases line up with TRBD2. Germline loops: CDR1 SGHRS, CDR2 YFSETQ. V gave up 5 bases and J gave up 9 bases; unmatched junction bases: 12. This CDR3 has 15 residues. The full variable domain, rest sourced from reference TRBV5-1 and TRBJ2-1, is KAGVTQTPRYLIKTRGQQVTLSCSPISGHRSVSWYQQTPGQGLQFLFEYFSETQRNKGNFPGRFSGRQFSNSRSEMNVSTLELGDSALYLCASRGASGKSGEQFFGPGTRLTVL.

DNA of the CDR3: TGCGCCAGCAGCTTGGAGCTTTGGGAAAACACTGAAGCTTTCTTT. This translates into CASSLELWENTEAFF. This sequence joins TRBV5-1 and TRBJ1-1; D remains ambiguous. The CDR3 spans 15 residues. Trimming took 0 bases from V and 2 from J, leaving 11 bases between them. The germline CDR1 and CDR2 sequences are SGHRS and YFSETQ.

J is TRBJ2-7 and V is TRBV7-2; D gene ambiguous. Germline V lookup: CDR1 SGHTA, CDR2 FQGNSA. The V end lost 1 base, the J end lost 6 bases, and 10 bases lay between the germline ends. The CDR3 extends over 13 amino acids. The CDR3 protein is CASSLGEGPEQYF. The CDR3 coding sequence is TGTGCCAGCAGCTTAGGGGAAGGCCCCGAGCAGTACTTC.

This clone was seen once. The chain combines TRBV5-1 with TRBJ2-1; D call uncertain. This CDR3 contains 14 residues. The germline V gene encodes CDR1 SGHRS and CDR2 YFSETQ. V gave up 6 bases and J gave up 0 bases, with 10 bases separating them. The CDR3 spells CASKKQSSYNEQFF. DNA for the CDR3: TGCGCCAGCAAGAAACAGAGCTCCTACAATGAGCAGTTCTTC.